Listed below are T cell receptor beta chains from one sample, sequenced in a study of T-cell memory formation after mild COVID-19. One entry per CDR3 protein results from TCRdb running MiXCR on the 5' RACE reads. This sample yields 40,000 to 60,000 distinct CDR3 sequences, of which approximately 8% are seen a single time; roughly 1.3% belongs to the top ten. Material: PBMCs or a T cell subset sorted from them (not recorded which). These receptors originate from a man aged 18 to 30 who had mild COVID-19 (a few samples of this study predate the infection). Cell type and time point are not known. The CDR3 runs from the conserved cysteine through the conserved F or W. Fields, in order: CDR3 protein, CDR3 DNA, D gene, J gene, V gene, clone size. A D gene is named only where the DNA matches it firmly. Size values are once, few and many counts, or a class for expanded clones, and some rows have none.

CDR3aa: CASNPGPAETDTQYF; CDR3nt: TGTGCCAGCAACCCGGGGCCAGCGGAGACAGATACGCAGTATTTT; d_gene: NA; j_gene: TRBJ2-3; v_gene: TRBV12-3/TRBV12-4; abundance: few
CDR3aa: CSARATSAGETQYF; CDR3nt: TGCAGTGCTAGAGCCACATCAGCGGGAGAGACCCAGTACTTC; d_gene: NA; j_gene: TRBJ2-5; v_gene: TRBV20-1; abundance: few
CDR3aa: CASGTSGFATNEKLFF; CDR3nt: TGTGCCAGCGGAACTTCAGGCTTTGCAACTAATGAAAAACTGTTTTTT; d_gene: NA; j_gene: TRBJ1-4; v_gene: TRBV6-5; abundance: few
CDR3aa: CASSPMRDSSYEQYF; CDR3nt: TGTGCCAGCTCACCGATGAGAGACAGCTCCTACGAGCAGTACTTC; d_gene: NA; j_gene: TRBJ2-7; v_gene: TRBV18; abundance: NA
CDR3aa: CSVPGQGGWREQYF; CDR3nt: TGCAGCGTCCCCGGACAGGGAGGGTGGAGGGAGCAGTACTTC; d_gene: NA; j_gene: TRBJ2-7; v_gene: TRBV29-1; abundance: NA
CDR3aa: CASSRQGVTEAFF; CDR3nt: TGTGCCAGCAGCCGCCAGGGGGTCACTGAAGCTTTCTTT; d_gene: TRBD1; j_gene: TRBJ1-1; v_gene: TRBV6-2/TRBV6-3; abundance: few
CDR3aa: CASSPSFFSRTEAFF; CDR3nt: TGCGCCAGCAGTCCAAGTTTCTTTAGTCGGACTGAAGCTTTCTTT; d_gene: NA; j_gene: TRBJ1-1; v_gene: TRBV5-1; abundance: NA
CDR3aa: CASREGLYTEAFF; CDR3nt: TGTGCCAGCAGGGAGGGGTTGTACACTGAAGCTTTCTTT; d_gene: NA; j_gene: TRBJ1-1; v_gene: TRBV7-9; abundance: NA
CDR3aa: CASSHRDWWDTQYF; CDR3nt: TGTGCCAGCAGTCACCGGGACTGGTGGGATACGCAGTATTTT; d_gene: NA; j_gene: TRBJ2-3; v_gene: TRBV6-2/TRBV6-3; abundance: many
CDR3aa: CASSLFQGLTEAFF; CDR3nt: TGTGCCAGCAGTTTATTTCAGGGGTTGACTGAAGCTTTCTTT; d_gene: NA; j_gene: TRBJ1-1; v_gene: TRBV27; abundance: few
CDR3aa: CASRPESDTQYF; CDR3nt: TGTGCCAGCAGGCCTGAGTCAGATACGCAGTATTTT; d_gene: NA; j_gene: TRBJ2-3; v_gene: TRBV12-3/TRBV12-4; abundance: NA
CDR3aa: CASSLGWGEQFF; CDR3nt: TGTGCCAGCAGCTTGGGGTGGGGCGAGCAGTTCTTC; d_gene: NA; j_gene: TRBJ2-1; v_gene: TRBV7-9; abundance: few
CDR3aa: CASSWSRVRETQYF; CDR3nt: TGTGCCAGCAGCTGGAGTAGGGTTCGGGAGACCCAGTACTTC; d_gene: NA; j_gene: TRBJ2-5; v_gene: TRBV5-6; abundance: many
CDR3aa: CASSRDRDEKLFF; CDR3nt: TGCGCCAGCAGCCGAGACAGAGACGAAAAACTGTTTTTT; d_gene: NA; j_gene: TRBJ1-4; v_gene: TRBV4-3; abundance: few
CDR3aa: CASRSTGFVNTGELFF; CDR3nt: TGTGCCAGCAGGTCCACAGGGTTTGTGAACACCGGGGAGCTGTTTTTT; d_gene: NA; j_gene: TRBJ2-2; v_gene: TRBV12-3/TRBV12-4; abundance: NA
CDR3aa: CATSRGTVLVSPLHF; CDR3nt: TGTGCCACCAGCAGAGGGACAGTCCTCGTCTCACCCCTCCACTTT; d_gene: NA; j_gene: TRBJ1-6; v_gene: TRBV15; abundance: few
CDR3aa: CASSQALDGTGYNEQFF; CDR3nt: TGCGCCAGCAGCCAAGCCTTAGACGGGACAGGCTACAATGAGCAGTTCTTC; d_gene: TRBD1; j_gene: TRBJ2-1; v_gene: TRBV4-3; abundance: NA
CDR3aa: CASSLGGQETQYF; CDR3nt: TGTGCCAGCAGCTTAGGTGGTCAAGAGACCCAGTACTTC; d_gene: NA; j_gene: TRBJ2-5; v_gene: TRBV7-6; abundance: many
CDR3aa: CDSSLGVGPWSGQPQHF; CDR3nt: TGTGACAGCAGCTTAGGGGTGGGTCCCTGGTCAGGTCAGCCCCAGCATTTT; d_gene: NA; j_gene: TRBJ1-5; v_gene: TRBV11-2; abundance: NA
CDR3aa: CASSPILRTSGYEQYF; CDR3nt: TGTGCCAGCAGCCCGATTCTTAGGACTAGCGGGTACGAGCAGTACTTC; d_gene: TRBD2; j_gene: TRBJ2-7; v_gene: TRBV14; abundance: many
CDR3aa: CASSFYRPPTGELFF; CDR3nt: TGCGCCAGCAGCTTTTACAGGCCCCCCACCGGGGAGCTGTTTTTT; d_gene: NA; j_gene: TRBJ2-2; v_gene: TRBV5-1; abundance: many
CDR3aa: CATRPEGGSSYGYTF; CDR3nt: TGTGCCACCAGGCCGGAGGGCGGGTCGAGCTATGGCTACACCTTC; d_gene: NA; j_gene: TRBJ1-2; v_gene: TRBV15; abundance: NA
CDR3aa: CASSYSRRPPRDTQYF; CDR3nt: TGTGCCAGCAGTTACTCGAGAAGGCCTCCTCGGGATACGCAGTATTTT; d_gene: NA; j_gene: TRBJ2-3; v_gene: TRBV6-5; abundance: few
CDR3aa: CASSSGDQPNQPQHF; CDR3nt: TGTGCCAGCAGCTCGGGGGACCAACCGAATCAGCCCCAGCATTTT; d_gene: NA; j_gene: TRBJ1-5; v_gene: TRBV5-8; abundance: few
CDR3aa: CASSQTGRRSSYNEQFF; CDR3nt: TGTGCCAGCAGCCAAACGGGGCGGCGGAGCTCCTACAATGAGCAGTTCTTC; d_gene: NA; j_gene: TRBJ2-1; v_gene: TRBV14; abundance: many
CDR3aa: CASSPRQGIRGYTF; CDR3nt: TGTGCCAGCAGCCCACGACAGGGGATTCGCGGCTACACCTTC; d_gene: TRBD1; j_gene: TRBJ1-2; v_gene: TRBV9; abundance: few
CDR3aa: CASSSHGATAKNIQYF; CDR3nt: TGTGCCAGCAGCTCACATGGGGCGACGGCCAAAAACATTCAGTACTTC; d_gene: NA; j_gene: TRBJ2-4; v_gene: TRBV5-5; abundance: many
CDR3aa: CASSESAYDSDGYTF; CDR3nt: TGCGCCAGCAGTGAGTCTGCCTACGACAGCGATGGCTACACCTTC; d_gene: NA; j_gene: TRBJ1-2; v_gene: TRBV10-1; abundance: NA
CDR3aa: CASSLERHTDTQYF; CDR3nt: TGTGCCAGCAGCTTGGAGCGTCATACAGATACGCAGTATTTT; d_gene: NA; j_gene: TRBJ2-3; v_gene: TRBV7-2; abundance: NA
CDR3aa: CAGRIGELFF; CDR3nt: TGTGCCGGGCGGATCGGGGAGCTGTTTTTT; d_gene: NA; j_gene: TRBJ2-2; v_gene: TRBV7-9; abundance: few
CDR3aa: CASSVVNTDTQYF; CDR3nt: TGTGCCAGCAGCGTAGTCAACACAGATACGCAGTATTTT; d_gene: NA; j_gene: TRBJ2-3; v_gene: TRBV9; abundance: few
CDR3aa: CASSPWDRGGEQFF; CDR3nt: TGTGCCAGCAGCCCCTGGGACAGGGGTGGTGAGCAGTTCTTC; d_gene: TRBD1; j_gene: TRBJ2-1; v_gene: TRBV11-1; abundance: NA
CDR3aa: CASTGPSGTQYF; CDR3nt: TGTGCCAGCACCGGACCTTCGGGGACCCAGTACTTC; d_gene: NA; j_gene: TRBJ2-5; v_gene: TRBV6-5; abundance: many
CDR3aa: CASSLAGVQSYEQYF; CDR3nt: TGTGCCAGCAGCTTAGCGGGGGTACAATCCTACGAGCAGTACTTC; d_gene: NA; j_gene: TRBJ2-7; v_gene: TRBV7-2; abundance: NA
CDR3aa: CASCDRDNSPLHF; CDR3nt: TGCGCCAGCTGTGACAGGGATAATTCACCCCTCCACTTT; d_gene: TRBD1; j_gene: TRBJ1-6; v_gene: TRBV5-1; abundance: many
CDR3aa: CASSRDSSYNEQFF; CDR3nt: TGTGCCAGCAGTCGGGACAGCTCCTACAATGAGCAGTTCTTC; d_gene: TRBD1; j_gene: TRBJ2-1; v_gene: TRBV28; abundance: NA
CDR3aa: CASSQDESPGYSYEQYF; CDR3nt: TGTGCCAGCAGCCAAGATGAGTCGCCAGGGTATTCCTACGAGCAGTACTTC; d_gene: NA; j_gene: TRBJ2-7; v_gene: TRBV14; abundance: NA
CDR3aa: CASSTRSRDNEKLFF; CDR3nt: TGTGCCAGCAGTACTCGATCCCGGGACAATGAAAAACTGTTTTTT; d_gene: NA; j_gene: TRBJ1-4; v_gene: TRBV6-2/TRBV6-3; abundance: few
CDR3aa: CASSYAFTYEQYF; CDR3nt: TGTGCCAGCAGTTACGCGTTCACCTACGAGCAGTACTTC; d_gene: NA; j_gene: TRBJ2-7; v_gene: TRBV6-5; abundance: NA
CDR3aa: CASSLTRPNYGYTF; CDR3nt: TGCGCCAGCAGCTTGACCAGGCCCAACTATGGCTACACCTTC; d_gene: NA; j_gene: TRBJ1-2; v_gene: TRBV5-1; abundance: NA
CDR3aa: CASSSGLAGGRTINEQFF; CDR3nt: TGCGCCAGCAGCTCGGGGCTAGCGGGGGGGCGGACTATCAATGAGCAGTTCTTC; d_gene: TRBD2; j_gene: TRBJ2-1; v_gene: TRBV5-1; abundance: few